This TCR beta chain was found in a study of blood T cell repertoires in COVID-19. Background on the study: The United States, Italy and Spain were the sources of the acute and convalescent COVID-19 samples.

Assay: immunoSEQ multiplex PCR; the TCRdb copy retains only in-frame clones and omits some. The sample contains fewer than 300,000 clones, about 80% of which appear only once. The CDR3 is made up of 14 amino acids. Unmatched junction bases numbered 11, after V lost 7 bases and J lost 7 bases. The germline CDR1 and CDR2 sequences are SNHLY and FYNNEI. The sequence derives from a woman aged 80 or over with acute or convalescent COVID-19. The chain recombines TRBV2 with TRBJ2-5, with 8 bases identical to TRBD2. The specimen sequenced was peripheral blood. CDR3 DNA sequence: TGTGCCAGCATTCCGGGAGGGGAGCCGGTGACCCAGTACTTC. Translation: CASIPGGEPVTQYF.